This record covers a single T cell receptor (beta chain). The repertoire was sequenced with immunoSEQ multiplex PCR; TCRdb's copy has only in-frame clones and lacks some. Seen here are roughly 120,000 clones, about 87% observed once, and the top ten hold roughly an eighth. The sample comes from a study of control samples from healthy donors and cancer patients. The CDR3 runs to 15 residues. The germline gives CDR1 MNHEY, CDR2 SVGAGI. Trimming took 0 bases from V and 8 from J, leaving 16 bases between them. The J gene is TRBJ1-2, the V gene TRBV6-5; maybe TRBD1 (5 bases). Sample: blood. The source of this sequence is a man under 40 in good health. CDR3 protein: CASSYSSRGYGGYTF. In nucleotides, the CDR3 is TGTGCCAGCAGTTACTCGAGTCGGGGGTATGGCGGCTACACCTTC.